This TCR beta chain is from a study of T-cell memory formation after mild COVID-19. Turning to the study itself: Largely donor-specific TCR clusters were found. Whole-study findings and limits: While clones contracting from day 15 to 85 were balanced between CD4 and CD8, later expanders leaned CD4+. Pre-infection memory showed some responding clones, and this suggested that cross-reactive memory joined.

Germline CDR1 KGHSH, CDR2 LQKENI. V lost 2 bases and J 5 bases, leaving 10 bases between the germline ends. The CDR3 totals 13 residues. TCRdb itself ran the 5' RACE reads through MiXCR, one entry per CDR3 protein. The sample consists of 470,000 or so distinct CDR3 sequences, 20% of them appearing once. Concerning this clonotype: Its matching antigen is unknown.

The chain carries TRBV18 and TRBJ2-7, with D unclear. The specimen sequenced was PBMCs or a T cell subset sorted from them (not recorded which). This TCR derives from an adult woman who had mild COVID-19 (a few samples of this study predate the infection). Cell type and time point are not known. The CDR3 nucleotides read TGTGCCAGCTCACCAAGTCCGGTGGACGAGCAGTACTTC. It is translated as CASSPSPVDEQYF.